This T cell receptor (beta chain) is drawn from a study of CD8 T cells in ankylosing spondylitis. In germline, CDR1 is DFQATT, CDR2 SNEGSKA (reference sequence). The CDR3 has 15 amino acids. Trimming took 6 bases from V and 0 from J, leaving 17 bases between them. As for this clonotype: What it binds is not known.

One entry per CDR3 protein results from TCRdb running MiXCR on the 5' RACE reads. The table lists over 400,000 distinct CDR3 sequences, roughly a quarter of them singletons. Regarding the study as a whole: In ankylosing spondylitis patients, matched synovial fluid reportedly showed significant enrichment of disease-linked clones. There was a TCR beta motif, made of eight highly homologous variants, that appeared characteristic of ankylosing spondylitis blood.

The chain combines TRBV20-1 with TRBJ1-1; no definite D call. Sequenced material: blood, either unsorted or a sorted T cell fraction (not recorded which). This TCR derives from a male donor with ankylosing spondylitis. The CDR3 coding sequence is TGCAGTGCCCCTTCCCCTGACACTGTGAACACTGAAGCTTTCTTT. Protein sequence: CSAPSPDTVNTEAFF.